These 30 T cell receptor beta chains were sequenced from one sample in a study of cytomegalovirus exposure and HLA in healthy donors. PCR employed 60 Vbeta and 13 Jbeta primers. Clones were sequenced by immunoSEQ multiplex PCR, and TCRdb holds only the in-frame ones, with some missing. The table has some 150,000 clones, over 70% seen once; the top ten hold more than 1.5%. Sequenced sample: PBMCs. All receptors derive from a woman between 18 and 29 years old in good health and CMV-seronegative.

In its sample, this clone was seen once. J is TRBJ1-2 and V is TRBV30; D is perhaps TRBD1 (5 bases). CDR3 length equals 13 residues. Trimming shortened V by 3 bases and J by 8 bases, and 16 bases separated the two germline ends. Germline CDR1 is GTSNPN and CDR2 is SVGIG (reference sequence). CDR3 bases: TGTGCCTGGAGCGGGGGGGGGTCGCGCGGCTACACCTTC. This codes for CAWSGGGSRGYTF.

This chain uses TRBV28 with TRBJ2-3; D not resolved. The germline gives CDR1 MDHEN, CDR2 SYDVKM. V lost 8 bases to trimming and J lost 4 bases, with 22 bases between them. The CDR3 length is 16 residues. The CDR3 reads CASSTESRLVADTQYF. The CDR3 region has the DNA TGTGCCAGCTCAACGGAGTCCCGATTGGTGGCAGATACGCAGTATTTT.

The rearrangement joins TRBV7-6 to TRBJ2-7, with 11 positions matching TRBD1. V shed 1 base and J 2 bases; nucleotides not matched to a gene: 4. The CDR3 is 16 residues long. Germline CDR1 reads SGHVS; CDR2 reads FNYEAQ. Here the CDR3 reads CASSLGPGQGAYEQYF. In DNA form, the CDR3 reads TGTGCCAGCAGCTTAGGTCCGGGACAGGGGGCCTACGAGCAGTACTTC.

The chain is built from TRBV6-1 and TRBJ1-1; D perhaps matches TRBD1 (5 bases). Per germline, CDR1 MNHNS and CDR2 SASEGT. The CDR3 totals 15 residues. Between the trimmed V and J ends, which lost 0 bases and 4 bases, there was a span of 12 bases. In DNA, the CDR3 is TGTGCCAGCAGTGAAGCGCGTGGGGGGGGCACTGAAGCTTTCTTT. Protein sequence: CASSEARGGGTEAFF.

The rearrangement uses TRBV2 and TRBJ2-3; TRBD2 is a possible D gene (5 bases). Per germline, CDR1 SNHLY and CDR2 FYNNEI. This CDR3 contains 13 residues. Trimming removed 4 bases from V and 7 bases from J, with 12 bases in between. Here the CDR3 DNA reads TGTGCCAGCAGTGGACTAACCCGCAATACGCAGTATTTT. Translating gives CASSGLTRNTQYF. Together with reference TRBV2 and TRBJ2-3, the CDR3 gives the full variable domain: EPEVTQTPSHQVTQMGQEVILRCVPISNHLYFYWYRQILGQKVEFLVSFYNNEISEKSEIFDDQFSVERPDGSNFTLKIRSTKLEDSAMYFCASSGLTRNTQYFGPGTRLTVL.

The chain has TRBV2 and TRBJ1-3; 8 bases line up with TRBD1. The J segment lost 2 bases and the V segment lost 6 bases, leaving 6 bases of the junction unmatched. The CDR3 contains 15 residues. CDR1 is SNHLY and CDR2 is FYNNEI in the germline V gene. Written as DNA, the CDR3 is TGTGCCAGCAGGTTCCGGGACAGGACTGGAAACACCATATATTTT. Protein product: CASRFRDRTGNTIYF.

The V call is TRBV28, the J call TRBJ2-7, with 9 nucleotides matching TRBD1. Unmatched junction bases numbered 13, after V lost 5 bases and J lost 2 bases. The CDR3 extends over 17 amino acids. CDR1 MDHEN and CDR2 SYDVKM come from the germline V gene. The chain's CDR3 is CASSVLPGQGFPYEQYF. The CDR3 DNA reads as TGTGCCAGCAGTGTACTACCGGGACAGGGTTTTCCCTACGAGCAGTACTTC.

This clone was detected once. The CDR3 coding sequence is TGTGCCAGCAGCTTAACTAGCGGGACCTACGAGCAGTACTTC. As protein: CASSLTSGTYEQYF. The chain combines TRBV7-2 with TRBJ2-5, with 10 positions matching TRBD2. Judging by the DNA end, TRBJ2-7 fits better; the J call may be wrong. Germline V gene data show CDR1 as SGHTA and CDR2 as FQGNSA. This CDR3 contains 14 residues.

This chain uses TRBV10-3 with TRBJ1-1; TRBD1 aligns across 8 bases. The CDR3 sequence is 14 residues long. Germline-derived CDR1 and CDR2 are ENHRY and SYGVKD. After removal of 7 bases from V and 5 bases from J, the junction contained 9 bases not matched to a gene. In DNA, the CDR3 is TGTGCCATCAAGATGGACAGGGATAGGACTGAAGCTTTCTTT. As protein: CAIKMDRDRTEAFF.

V usage is TRBV6-1 and J usage is TRBJ1-2; 10 bases match TRBD1. Germline assignment: CDR1 MNHNS and CDR2 SASEGT. CDR3 length equals 13 residues. With 6 bases clipped from V and 5 bases from J, the junction kept 3 bases outside the gene matches. CDR3 sequence (DNA): TGTGCCAGCAGAGGGACAGGGGATTATGGCTACACCTTC. Its protein product is CASRGTGDYGYTF.

The V gene is TRBV30, the J gene TRBJ2-5; the D gene is possibly TRBD2 (5 bases). The CDR3 has 14 amino acids. The germline V gene encodes CDR1 GTSNPN and CDR2 SVGIG (reference sequence). V was pared by 5 bases and J by 4 bases, with 17 bases between. CDR3 DNA: TGTGCCTGGGTTCGACCGGGATCCCGAGAGACCCAGTACTTC. It yields the protein CAWVRPGSRETQYF.

The genes are TRBV29-1 and TRBJ1-2, with unresolved D. The V and J ends lost 0 bases and 4 bases respectively, with 15 bases between them. The germline CDR1 and CDR2 sequences are SQVTM and ANQGSEA. CDR3 length: 15 residues. The CDR3 sequence: CSVEDGLIYPYGYTF. The CDR3 region has the DNA TGCAGCGTTGAAGATGGGCTCATCTACCCCTATGGCTACACCTTC.

The V gene is TRBV21-1, the J gene TRBJ1-3; the DNA was not compared with TRBD1, the D call given in the table. TRBV21-1 is listed as a pseudogene. The CDR3 extends over 18 amino acids. As DNA, the CDR3 is TGTGCCAGCAGCAAATGGCTTATGGGGACAGGGCCTGGAAACACCATATATTTT. Encoded protein: CASSKWLMGTGPGNTIYF.

A few counts support this clone. The V call is TRBV12-5, the J call TRBJ1-3; 7 bases agree with TRBD1. V trimming: 1 base; J trimming: 0 bases; junction bases outside the gene matches: 9. The CDR3 has 18 amino acids. The V gene's germline CDR1 is LGHNT and CDR2 FRNRAP. CDR3 bases: TGTGCTAGTGGTTTGGACCGGACTACAGGGGCCTCTGGAAACACCATATATTTT. Protein product: CASGLDRTTGASGNTIYF.

The chain recombines TRBV5-5 with TRBJ1-1; TRBD1 might be the D (6 bases). CDR3 length: 14 amino acids. The V gene lost 2 bases and the J gene lost 1 base, with 9 bases spanning the gap. Looked up from germline, CDR1 is SGHKS and CDR2 is YYEKEE (reference sequence). CDR3 protein: CASSFRQENTEAFF. In nucleotides, the CDR3 is TGTGCCAGCAGCTTCCGACAGGAGAACACTGAAGCTTTCTTT.

V gene TRBV7-6 combines with J gene TRBJ1-3; 9 nucleotides line up with TRBD1. The V gene's germline CDR1 is SGHVS and CDR2 FNYEAQ. The V segment lost 5 bases and the J segment 2 bases; nucleotides outside the gene matches: 10. CDR3 length: 17 residues. CDR3 bases: TGTGCCAGCAGCCACCCGACAGGGGGTTTGGCTGGAAACACCATATATTTT. It specifies CASSHPTGGLAGNTIYF.

The DNA for the CDR3 is TGTGCCTGGAGTCTGGTGAGGTCCGGCTACACCTTC. Its protein is CAWSLVRSGYTF. The chain carries TRBV30 and TRBJ1-2; no firm D call. Trimming removed 2 bases from V and 8 bases from J, with 12 bases in between. Germline CDR1 and CDR2: GTSNPN and SVGIG (reference sequence). This CDR3 contains 12 residues.

The chain employs TRBV9 and TRBJ2-2, with TRBD2 as a possible D gene (5 bases). Germline CDR1 reads SGDLS; CDR2 reads YYNGEE. With 4 bases removed from V and 4 bases from J, the gap between germline ends came to 11 bases. The CDR3 spans 14 residues. The CDR3 DNA sequence: TGTGCCAGCAGCCCCGGACTTTTCACCGGGGAGCTGTTTTTT. This gives the protein CASSPGLFTGELFF.

The genes are TRBV27 and TRBJ2-3; D gene uncertain. V was pared by 2 bases and J by 0 bases, with 18 bases between. Germline V gene data show CDR1 as MNHEY and CDR2 as SMNVEV (reference sequence). This CDR3 contains 18 residues. The CDR3 sequence: CASSLDISVPTSTDTQYF. CDR3 DNA sequence: TGTGCCAGCAGTTTAGATATAAGCGTTCCAACTAGCACAGATACGCAGTATTTT.

The chain employs TRBV5-1 and TRBJ2-7; weak D call: TRBD1 (5 bases). The CDR3 is 15 residues long. V lost 1 base and J 0 bases, leaving 11 bases between the germline ends. CDR1 is SGHRS, CDR2 YFSETQ, per germline. CDR3 sequence: CASSLWQGSSYEQYF. The CDR3 bases are TGCGCCAGCAGCTTGTGGCAGGGCAGCTCCTACGAGCAGTACTTC.

The CDR3 spells CASSPRQVNTEAFF. The CDR3 DNA is TGTGCCAGCAGCCCGAGACAGGTCAACACTGAAGCTTTCTTT. The chain joins TRBV5-6 to TRBJ1-1; maybe TRBD1 (6 bases). Looked up from germline, CDR1 is SGHDT and CDR2 is YYEEEE. Trimming pared 4 bases from V and 2 bases from J, leaving 12 bases between. CDR3 length equals 14 residues.

The sample holds one count of this clone. The chain uses TRBV9 and TRBJ2-7; D uncertain. V lost 1 base, J lost 3 bases, and 14 bases lay in between. The CDR3 has 15 residues. Germline V gives CDR1 SGDLS, CDR2 YYNGEE. The CDR3 DNA is TGTGCCAGCAGCGTATCCTCTCGACACGGCTACGAGCAGTACTTC. As protein: CASSVSSRHGYEQYF.

The chain has TRBV19 and TRBJ2-1, with TRBD2 matching 8 bases. The junction had 6 bases not matched to a gene; V was cut back by 6 bases and J by 5 bases. CDR3 length: 14 residues. Germline loops: CDR1 LNHDA, CDR2 SQIVND (reference sequence). DNA for the CDR3: TGTGCCAGTAGCTTCCAGCGGGGGAACAATGAGCAGTTCTTC. Encoded protein: CASSFQRGNNEQFF. The full variable domain, its missing parts supplied by reference TRBV19 and TRBJ2-1, is DGGITQSPKYLFRKEGQNVTLSCEQNLNHDAMYWYRQDPGQGLRLIYYSQIVNDFQKGDIAEGYSVSREKKESFPLTVTSAQKNPTAFYLCASSFQRGNNEQFFGPGTRLTVL.

This chain uses TRBV19 with TRBJ2-7; 10 bases fit TRBD1. Trimming cost V 3 bases and J 7 bases; bases outside gene matches: 9. The CDR3 length is 15 residues. CDR1 and CDR2 (germline): LNHDA, SQIVND (reference sequence). The CDR3: CASSMGGTGEREQYF. In nucleotides, the CDR3 is TGTGCCAGTAGTATGGGAGGGACAGGGGAGCGGGAGCAGTACTTC.

This clone appeared once. The gene calls are TRBV5-5 and TRBJ1-5, with D tentatively TRBD1 (5 bases). CDR1 SGHKS and CDR2 YYEKEE come from the germline V gene (reference sequence). The CDR3 is 13 amino acids. V lost 1 base and J lost 6, with 8 bases in between. The CDR3 sequence is CASSLWGVQPQHF. CDR3 DNA: TGTGCCAGCAGCTTGTGGGGGGTTCAGCCCCAGCATTTT.

The chain joins TRBV7-9 to TRBJ1-1; TRBD1 might be the D (5 bases). The CDR3 is 14 residues long. CDR1 and CDR2 from the germline V gene are SEHNR and FQNEAQ (reference sequence). The V end lost 6 bases, the J end lost 5 bases, and 16 bases lay between the germline ends. CDR3 nucleotide sequence: TGTGCCAGCAGTCGAACGGGACTCCTAACTGAAGCTTTCTTT. Protein: CASSRTGLLTEAFF.

This clone was observed once. This chain joins TRBV7-9 and TRBJ1-5; 10 positions agree with TRBD1. Germline CDR1 is SEHNR and CDR2 is FQNEAQ (reference sequence). The CDR3 runs 15 residues. With V trimmed by 1 base and J by 5 bases, 2 bases remained unmatched. In DNA form, the CDR3 reads TGTGCCAGCAGCTTAGGGACAGGGGGGGATCAGCCCCAGCATTTT. The encoded protein is CASSLGTGGDQPQHF.

The chain has TRBV5-8 and TRBJ2-5, with TRBD1 matching 7 bases. Trimming removed 4 bases from V and 4 bases from J; junction bases left unmatched: 7. CDR1 and CDR2 (germline): SGHTS, YDEGEE. The CDR3 covers 14 residues. The DNA for the CDR3 is TGTGCCAGCAGCCTAAATACAGGGGTAGAGACCCAGTACTTC. Translated, it gives CASSLNTGVETQYF.

The V call is TRBV27, the J call TRBJ2-6; the D gene is possibly TRBD2 (5 bases). This CDR3 region has 18 residues. CDR1 MNHEY and CDR2 SMNVEV come from the germline V gene (reference sequence). V was cut by 3 bases and J by 0 bases, with 15 bases left in between. The CDR3 protein is CASSFILTNRSGANVLTF. CDR3 DNA: TGTGCCAGCAGTTTTATCTTGACTAACCGCTCTGGGGCCAACGTCCTGACTTTC.

The chain joins TRBV28 to TRBJ1-1, with TRBD1 as a possible D gene (6 bases). V shed 6 bases and J shed 9 bases, with 11 bases lying between them. Germline V gene data show CDR1 as MDHEN and CDR2 as SYDVKM. The CDR3 consists of 11 residues. The CDR3 region is CASRRTGKAFF. The CDR3 DNA reads as TGTGCCAGCAGACGTACAGGGAAAGCTTTCTTT.